One sample yielded the 11 T cell receptor beta chains listed below, sequenced in a study of beta chain features in type 1 diabetes. The investigators reverse transcribed all of the isolated RNA, so they sequenced expressed TCRB transcripts. Using immunoSEQ multiplex PCR, the repertoire was profiled, and TCRdb retains in-frame clones only, with some absent. The table has about 150,000 clones, about 7.3% seen once. The specimen was central memory CD4+ T cells from blood. Every receptor here comes from a man aged 18 to 29 in good health.

The CDR3 loop reads CASRLESQKQFF. As DNA, the CDR3 is TGCGCCAGCAGACTGGAGTCCCAGAAGCAGTTCTTC. The V and J genes are TRBV5-1 and TRBJ2-1, with unresolved D. The CDR3 covers 12 residues. Trimming cost V 5 bases and J 11 bases, with 14 bases left between them. Germline-derived CDR1 and CDR2 are SGHRS and YFSETQ.

The genes are TRBV10-2 and TRBJ2-3; D is perhaps TRBD2 (5 bases). The CDR3 runs to 16 residues. The V gene's germline CDR1 is WSHSY and CDR2 SAAADI. The V end was cut by 6 bases, the J end by 4 bases, with 20 bases between. The CDR3 region has the DNA TGCGCCAGCAGAGCTTCTAAAGCGGATGAATCAGATACGCAGTATTTT. Amino acids: CASRASKADESDTQYF.

This clone showed up just a few times. The CDR3 DNA reads as TGCGCCAGCAGCTTACAAGACAGGGGGCAAGATGAGCAGTTCTTC. It yields the protein CASSLQDRGQDEQFF. The rearrangement joins TRBV5-1 to TRBJ2-1; TRBD1 aligns across 10 bases. This CDR3 has 15 residues. Germline assignment: CDR1 SGHRS and CDR2 YFSETQ. After removal of 2 bases from V and 8 bases from J, the junction contained 7 bases not matched to a gene.

The chain has TRBV28 and TRBJ1-2, with TRBD1 as a possible D gene (5 bases). The germline V and J ends were trimmed by 2 bases and 5 bases, with 12 bases remaining between them. There are 14 residues in the CDR3. Germline-derived CDR1 and CDR2 are MDHEN and SYDVKM. The CDR3 DNA reads TGTGCCAGCAGTTTAGGAGTCAGGGAATATGGCTACACCTTC. Translating gives CASSLGVREYGYTF.

This clone was seen a handful of times. CDR3 coding DNA: TGTGCCTGGAGTATAGGGGGGGGTGGGAACATTCAGTACTTC. Protein product: CAWSIGGGGNIQYF. The chain carries TRBV30 and TRBJ2-4; D possibly corresponds to TRBD2 (7 bases). Trimming removed 2 bases from V and 7 bases from J, with 15 bases in between. There are 14 residues in the CDR3. Germline V gene sequence: CDR1 GTSNPN, CDR2 SVGIG (reference sequence).

This clone was seen only a few times. The chain links TRBV7-2 to TRBJ2-7, with a weak D call TRBD1 (6 bases). This CDR3 contains 14 residues. V was clipped by 4 bases and J by 2 bases, with 12 bases between them. The germline CDR1 and CDR2 sequences are SGHTA and FQGNSA. The CDR3 DNA sequence: TGTGCCAGCAGCTCGGGACACGGGACCTACGAGCAGTACTTC. Residues: CASSSGHGTYEQYF.

This clone came up many times. This rearrangement joins TRBV21-1 to TRBJ1-6; the tabulated D call, TRBD1, remains unverified against the DNA. TRBV21-1 corresponds to a pseudogene. CDR3 length equals 16 residues. The CDR3 loop is CASSNPGQGSLSPLHF. CDR3 nucleotides: TGTGCCAGCAGCAACCCTGGACAGGGGTCTCTCTCACCCCTCCACTTT.

The J gene is TRBJ1-1, the V gene TRBV5-6; 9 bases line up with TRBD1. CDR3 length equals 14 residues. Per the germline V gene, CDR1 is SGHDT and CDR2 is YYEEEE. Losses at the gene ends were 3 bases for V and 7 bases for J; bases not matched to a gene: 7. CDR3 sequence: CASSWGPGQGEAFF. The DNA of the CDR3 is TGTGCCAGCAGCTGGGGACCGGGACAGGGTGAAGCTTTCTTT.

This clone was seen once. The genes are TRBV9 and TRBJ2-2, with 10 bases lining up with TRBD2. The CDR3 is 16 residues long. From germline, CDR1 is SGDLS and CDR2 YYNGEE. V gave up 0 bases and J gave up 6 bases; unmatched junction bases: 5. The CDR3 sequence is CASSVGLAGVSGELFF. In DNA, the CDR3 is TGTGCCAGCAGCGTAGGGCTAGCGGGAGTTTCCGGGGAGCTGTTTTTT.

A few counts support this clone. This rearrangement joins TRBV4-2 to TRBJ1-6; no clear D gene. V was shortened by 0 bases and J by 6 bases, with 18 bases between the two germline ends. The V gene's germline CDR1 is LGHNA and CDR2 YNFKEQ. The CDR3 spans 18 residues. The CDR3 protein is CASSQESPRESGNSPLHF. The CDR3, as DNA: TGTGCCAGCAGCCAAGAGTCGCCACGGGAATCGGGTAATTCACCCCTCCACTTT.

This clone turned up a few times. The V and J genes are TRBV6-1 and TRBJ2-3; 7 nucleotides match TRBD2. The V and J ends lost 5 bases and 3 bases, in that order; junction bases with no gene match: 5. Germline V gene lookup returns CDR1 MNHNS and CDR2 SASEGT. This CDR3 is built from 14 residues. The CDR3, as DNA: TGTGCCAGCAGTCCAGGGACTACTACAGATACGCAGTATTTT. Its translation: CASSPGTTTDTQYF.